The rows below give T cell receptor beta chains drawn from one sample of a study of blood T cell repertoires in COVID-19. The method was immunoSEQ multiplex PCR; TCRdb's version includes in-frame clones alone and lacks a portion of them. The sample lists roughly 75,000 clones; approximately 80% were seen once. Sample: peripheral blood. These receptor sequences come from a man between 70 and 80 years old with acute or convalescent COVID-19. CDR3s include the opening cysteine and the closing phenylalanine or tryptophan. D genes are given only for firm matches. Rows may omit the clone size; those that give it use once, few, many or a size class.

D,V,J,size,CDR3,DNA
-,TRBV11-1,TRBJ1-1,few,CASSLGLEVSF,TGTGCCAGCAGCTTAGGCCTCGAGGTCTCGTTT
TRBD2,TRBV28,TRBJ2-3,-,CASSFQSGGTDTQYF,TGTGCCAGCAGTTTCCAAAGCGGGGGGACAGATACGCAGTATTTT
-,TRBV5-6,TRBJ2-1,-,CASRGTLANEQFF,TGTGCCAGCAGGGGGACATTAGCCAATGAGCAGTTCTTC
-,TRBV5-8,TRBJ2-4,-,CASSFWGVLSAKNIQYF,TGTGCCAGCAGCTTTTGGGGGGTTTTGTCAGCCAAAAACATTCAGTACTTC
TRBD1,TRBV30,TRBJ1-5,once,CAWSPKDRGYGQPQHF,TGTGCCTGGAGTCCCAAGGACAGGGGGTACGGTCAGCCCCAGCATTTT
-,TRBV4-3,TRBJ2-7,-,CASSRASYDYEQYF,TGCGCCAGCAGCCGTGCCTCCTACGACTACGAGCAGTACTTC
TRBD2,TRBV24-1,TRBJ2-6,-,CATSDPGGDSGANVLTF,TGTGCCACCAGTGATCCGGGGGGGGATTCTGGGGCCAACGTCCTGACTTTC
-,TRBV7-2,TRBJ1-1,-,CASSWGDPDEEAFF,TGTGCCAGCAGCTGGGGGGATCCGGACGAAGAAGCTTTCTTT
-,TRBV27,TRBJ1-2,-,CASSSATGERYSYGYTF,TGTGCCAGCAGTTCCGCAACGGGAGAGCGATATAGCTATGGCTACACCTTC
TRBD2,TRBV18,TRBJ2-7,few,CASSPGLAGGIPYEQYF,TGTGCCAGCTCACCGGGACTAGCGGGAGGAATCCCCTACGAGCAGTACTTC